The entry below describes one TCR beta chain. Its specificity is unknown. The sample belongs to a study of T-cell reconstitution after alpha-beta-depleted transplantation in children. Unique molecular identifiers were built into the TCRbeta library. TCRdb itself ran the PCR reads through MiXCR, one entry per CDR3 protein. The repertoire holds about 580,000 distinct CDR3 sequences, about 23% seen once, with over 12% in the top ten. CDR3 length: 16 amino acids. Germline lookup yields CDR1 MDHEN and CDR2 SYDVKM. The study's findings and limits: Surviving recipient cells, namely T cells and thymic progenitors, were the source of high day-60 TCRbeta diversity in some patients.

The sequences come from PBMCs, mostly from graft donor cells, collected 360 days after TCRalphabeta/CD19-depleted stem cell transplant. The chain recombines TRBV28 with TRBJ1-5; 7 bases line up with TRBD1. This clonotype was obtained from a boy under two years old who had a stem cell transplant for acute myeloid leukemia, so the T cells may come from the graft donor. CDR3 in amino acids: CGATRGGPFSNQPQHF. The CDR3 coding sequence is TGTGGCGCAACAAGAGGGGGCCCCTTTAGCAATCAGCCCCAGCATTTT.